This TCR beta chain was found in a study of neurological immune-mediated disorders. Whole-study findings and limits: CDR3 amino acid sequences found in expanded clones were never shared across subjects, suggesting private repertoires in all groups.

The length of the CDR3 is 13 residues. Trimming took 0 bases from V and 5 from J, leaving 8 bases between them. CDR1 is DFQATT and CDR2 is SNEGSKA in the germline V gene (reference sequence). There are many counts of this clonotype. Antigen: not known. TCRdb re-analysed the 5' RACE reads in MiXCR, keeping a single row per CDR3 protein. Of fewer than 20,000 distinct CDR3 sequences in the sample, about 15% were seen once. Libraries from sorted cells each used some 1 million CD4+ or CD8+ T cells. The sequencing input was CD4+ T cells from blood. The sequence was obtained from a woman aged 60-75 years with HTLV-1-associated myelopathy (HAM/TSP). The chain has TRBV20-1 and TRBJ1-5; D not resolved. The chain's CDR3 is CSAREVFDQPQHF. The CDR3 bases are TGCAGTGCTAGAGAAGTTTTCGATCAGCCCCAGCATTTT.